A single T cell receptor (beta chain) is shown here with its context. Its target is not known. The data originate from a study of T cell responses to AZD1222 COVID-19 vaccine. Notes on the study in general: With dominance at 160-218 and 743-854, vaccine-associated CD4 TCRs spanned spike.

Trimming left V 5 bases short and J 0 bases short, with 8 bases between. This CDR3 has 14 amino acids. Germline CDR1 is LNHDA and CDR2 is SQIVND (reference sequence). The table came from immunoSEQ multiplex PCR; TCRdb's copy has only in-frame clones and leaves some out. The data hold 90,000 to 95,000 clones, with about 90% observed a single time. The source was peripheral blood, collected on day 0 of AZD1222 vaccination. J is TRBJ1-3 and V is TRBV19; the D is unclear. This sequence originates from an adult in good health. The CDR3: CASSVGFSGNTIYF. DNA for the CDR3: TGTGCCAGTAGTGTGGGTTTCTCTGGAAACACCATATATTTT.